A selection of T cell receptor beta chains follows, all from one sample in a study of T-cell memory formation after mild COVID-19. TCRdb reanalysed the 5' RACE reads using MiXCR and keeps one entry per CDR3 protein. The sample comprises fewer than 200,000 distinct CDR3 sequences, around a sixth of which are singletons, and 3% to 4.5% rests with the top ten. Sequencing used PBMCs or a T cell subset sorted from them (not recorded which). The receptors stem from a young man who had mild COVID-19 (a few samples of this study predate the infection). Cell type and time point are not known. Both conserved end residues are part of each CDR3. Fields, in order: CDR3 DNA, CDR3 protein, J gene, V gene, clone size, D gene. D genes are given only for firm matches. The size field is filled for only some rows; it gives once, few, many or a size class.

TGTGCCAGCAGCGTAGTCCCGGGACTAGCGGGGGGCCCAATTGAGCAGTTCTTC | CASSVVPGLAGGPIEQFF | TRBJ2-1 | TRBV9 | . | TRBD2
TGTGCCAGCAGCCTCGCGGGGCCGGATACGCAGTATTTT | CASSLAGPDTQYF | TRBJ2-3 | TRBV5-4 | few | .
TGCGCCAGCAGCTTGCGGGGGCCGCGAGCGGAGACCCAGTACTTC | CASSLRGPRAETQYF | TRBJ2-5 | TRBV5-1 | . | .
TGTGCCAGCAGCCCGGGGTGGGGGACAAATCAGCCCCAGCATTTT | CASSPGWGTNQPQHF | TRBJ1-5 | TRBV6-2/TRBV6-3 | few | .
TGTGCCAGCAGTGGGGTCCAGGCAGCTGGCTACACCTTC | CASSGVQAAGYTF | TRBJ1-2 | TRBV12-3/TRBV12-4 | many | .
TGCAGTGCTAGAAGGGACGGCGACACAGATACGCAGTATTTT | CSARRDGDTDTQYF | TRBJ2-3 | TRBV20-1 | . | .
TGTGCCAGCAGGTTGAACAGGGACTCAGATACGCAGTATTTT | CASRLNRDSDTQYF | TRBJ2-3 | TRBV7-3 | few | .
TGCGCCAGCAACTTAGGACAGGGCGCGGGCTACACCTTC | CASNLGQGAGYTF | TRBJ1-2 | TRBV5-1 | . | TRBD1
TGTGCCACCAGTCGCTCCGGGTTCGATGAGCAGTTCTTC | CATSRSGFDEQFF | TRBJ2-1 | TRBV24-1 | few | .
TGTGCCAGCAGAGCGCGGTTAGCGGGGCATTACCAAGAGACCCAGTACTTC | CASRARLAGHYQETQYF | TRBJ2-5 | TRBV6-6 | . | TRBD2
TGTGCCAGCAGCTTTTCGGGTCGTGACACCATATATTTT | CASSFSGRDTIYF | TRBJ1-3 | TRBV7-2 | . | .
TGTGCTTCAGTCCCGGGACAGGGAACCGGGGCCAACGTCCTGACTTTC | CASVPGQGTGANVLTF | TRBJ2-6 | TRBV10-3 | . | TRBD1
TGTGCCAGCAGCCTTGGGGGCGGTGAAGCTTTCTTT | CASSLGGGEAFF | TRBJ1-1 | TRBV14 | . | .
TGTGCCAGCAGCCTCCTGGGGGCAGGGGGAACTGAAGCTTTCTTT | CASSLLGAGGTEAFF | TRBJ1-1 | TRBV3-1 | . | TRBD1
TGCAGTGCTAGAGGATCAAGGGACAGGGATTATTCACCCCTCCACTTT | CSARGSRDRDYSPLHF | TRBJ1-6 | TRBV20-1 | . | TRBD1
TGTGCCAGCAGCCGAGGACCCGAACCTCCCGATACGCAGTATTTT | CASSRGPEPPDTQYF | TRBJ2-3 | TRBV5-5 | . | .
TGTGCCAGCAGTTCTCAACGGGGAGCTGAAGCTTTCTTT | CASSSQRGAEAFF | TRBJ1-1 | TRBV6-2/TRBV6-3 | few | .
TGCGCCAGCAGCTCAGGAACCAACTCTGTCACAGATACGCAGTATTTT | CASSSGTNSVTDTQYF | TRBJ2-3 | TRBV5-1 | . | .
TGTGCCACCAGTGATCCCGGGACAGGGGTTCTCAATGAGCAGTTCTTC | CATSDPGTGVLNEQFF | TRBJ2-1 | TRBV24-1 | . | TRBD1
TGCAGCCTTGGGGGGGAGACCCAGTACTTC | CSLGGETQYF | TRBJ2-5 | TRBV29-1 | . | .
TGTGCCAGCAGCTTAAACGCGGCGTCGGGGGCCAACGTCCTGACTTTC | CASSLNAASGANVLTF | TRBJ2-6 | TRBV7-9 | . | .
TGCAGCGTTGAAGATCGGGGCAGGGGGCACTACGAGCAGTACTTC | CSVEDRGRGHYEQYF | TRBJ2-7 | TRBV29-1 | . | TRBD1
TGTGCCAGCGGACGGGACTTTACAGATACGCAGTATTTT | CASGRDFTDTQYF | TRBJ2-3 | TRBV6-2/TRBV6-3 | . | .
TGTGCCAGCAGATGGGACAGTAACACCGGGGAGCTGTTTTTT | CASRWDSNTGELFF | TRBJ2-2 | TRBV7-6 | . | TRBD1
TGTGCCAGTAGTGGCAGGGGAGAAGCTTTCTTT | CASSGRGEAFF | TRBJ1-1 | TRBV19 | . | .
TGTGCCACCAGCAGAGATAGGGCAGGGGATGAGCAGTTCTTC | CATSRDRAGDEQFF | TRBJ2-1 | TRBV15 | few | .
TGTGCCAGCAGATGGGCAGGGGGTCAGACCCAGTACTTC | CASRWAGGQTQYF | TRBJ2-5 | TRBV6-1 | . | TRBD1
TGTGCCAGCAGTAAGTGGGACAGCAACTATGGCTACACCTTC | CASSKWDSNYGYTF | TRBJ1-2 | TRBV6-6 | . | TRBD1
TGTGCCAGCAGCTTAGGGGGACAGGGAGGAGTCACTGAAGCTTTCTTT | CASSLGGQGGVTEAFF | TRBJ1-1 | TRBV7-9 | . | TRBD1
TGTGCCAGCAGTGACCGAGCGGGGGTGGAGGAGCAGTTCTTC | CASSDRAGVEEQFF | TRBJ2-1 | TRBV2 | . | TRBD2
TGTGCCAGCAGCAACGGGACCCTCTGGGCCCAGTACTTC | CASSNGTLWAQYF | TRBJ2-5 | TRBV7-2 | . | .
TGTGCCAGCAGCTTGCCCCGGACAGGGTATAGCTCCTACAATGAGCAGTTCTTC | CASSLPRTGYSSYNEQFF | TRBJ2-1 | TRBV11-1 | . | TRBD1
TGTGCCAGCAGCCCCATGGGGTCCAGTGAGCAGTTCTTC | CASSPMGSSEQFF | TRBJ2-1 | TRBV7-2 | . | .
TGTGCCAGCACCTCCGGGACAGGAGACCAGCCCCAGCATTTT | CASTSGTGDQPQHF | TRBJ1-5 | TRBV6-2/TRBV6-3 | few | TRBD1
TGTGCCAGCAGCGAGGTGGCGGAACAGCGGATTTTTTCACCCCTCCACTTT | CASSEVAEQRIFSPLHF | TRBJ1-6 | TRBV3-2 | . | .
TGTGCCAGCAGCCTACAGGGGGACTATGAAAAACTGTTTTTT | CASSLQGDYEKLFF | TRBJ1-4 | TRBV7-9 | few | TRBD1
TGCGCCAGCAGGTCGGGACAGTTGACAAATTCACCCCTCCACTTT | CASRSGQLTNSPLHF | TRBJ1-6 | TRBV5-1 | . | TRBD1
TGTGCCAGCCGTAGCGGGGGGGACACAGATACGCAGTATTTT | CASRSGGDTDTQYF | TRBJ2-3 | TRBV2 | many | TRBD2
TGCGCCAGCAGCTCACGGGGGTATGGCTACACCTTC | CASSSRGYGYTF | TRBJ1-2 | TRBV5-1 | . | .
TGTGCCAGTCGGACAGGGGGCTGTAGAAAGAACACTGAAGCTTTCTTT | CASRTGGCRKNTEAFF | TRBJ1-1 | TRBV21-1 | once | .
TGTGCCAGCGTTGGACTAGCGGGGGGGCTTATCGAGCAGTACTTC | CASVGLAGGLIEQYF | TRBJ2-7 | TRBV2 | . | TRBD2